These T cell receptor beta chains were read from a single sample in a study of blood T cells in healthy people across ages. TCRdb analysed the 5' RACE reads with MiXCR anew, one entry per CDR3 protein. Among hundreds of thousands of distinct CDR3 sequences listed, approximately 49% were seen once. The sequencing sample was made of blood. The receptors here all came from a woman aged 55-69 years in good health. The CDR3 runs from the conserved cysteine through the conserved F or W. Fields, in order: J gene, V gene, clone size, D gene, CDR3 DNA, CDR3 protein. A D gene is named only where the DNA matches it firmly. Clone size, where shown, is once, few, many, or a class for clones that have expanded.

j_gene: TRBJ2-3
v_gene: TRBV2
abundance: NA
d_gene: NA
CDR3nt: TGTGCCAGCAGTGTGGGGGGCAGGCACACAGATACGCAGTATTTT
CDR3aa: CASSVGGRHTDTQYF

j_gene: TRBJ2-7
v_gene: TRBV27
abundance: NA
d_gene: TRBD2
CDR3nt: TGTGCCAGCAGTAGAGCGGGACTAGCGAACGAGCAGTACTTC
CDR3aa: CASSRAGLANEQYF

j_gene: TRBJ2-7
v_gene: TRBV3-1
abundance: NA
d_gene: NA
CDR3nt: TGTGCCAGCAGCCAAGATGTCAGCGTTACGGACGAGCAGTACTTC
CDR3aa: CASSQDVSVTDEQYF

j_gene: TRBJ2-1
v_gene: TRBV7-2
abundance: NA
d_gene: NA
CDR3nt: TGTGCCAGCCCCCCACGGAGGGGGCAGATCGATGAGCAGTTCTTC
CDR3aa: CASPPRRGQIDEQFF

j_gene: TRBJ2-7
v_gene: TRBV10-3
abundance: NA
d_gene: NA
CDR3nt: TGTGCCATCAGTTACACGTCGAGCTCCTACGAGCAGTACTTC
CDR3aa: CAISYTSSSYEQYF

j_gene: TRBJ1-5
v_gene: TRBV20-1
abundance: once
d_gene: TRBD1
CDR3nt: TGCAGTGCCCCGGACAGGGGTGACGATCAGCCCCAGCATTTT
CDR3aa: CSAPDRGDDQPQHF

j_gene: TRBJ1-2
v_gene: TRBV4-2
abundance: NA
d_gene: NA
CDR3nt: TGTGCCAGCAGCCAAGAAGAAGGCCGCGGCTACACCTTC
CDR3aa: CASSQEEGRGYTF

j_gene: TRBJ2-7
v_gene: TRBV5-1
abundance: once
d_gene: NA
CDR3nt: TGCGCCAGCAGCTTCAGAGGTCGAGGGAATCGGGACGAGCAGTACTTC
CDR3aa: CASSFRGRGNRDEQYF

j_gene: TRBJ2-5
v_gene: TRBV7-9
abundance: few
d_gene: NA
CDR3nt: TGTGCCAGCAGCCCCCAGACAGGCCTCCAAGAGACCCAGTACTTC
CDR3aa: CASSPQTGLQETQYF

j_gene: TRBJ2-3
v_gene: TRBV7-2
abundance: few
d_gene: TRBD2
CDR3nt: TGTGCCAGCAGCTTAGAGGGACTAGCGGGAGTAAGAGATACGCAGTATTTT
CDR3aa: CASSLEGLAGVRDTQYF

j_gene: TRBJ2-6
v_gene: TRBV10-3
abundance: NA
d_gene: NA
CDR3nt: TGTGCCATCAGTGTTTCGGCAGGGATCGGCTCTGGGGCCAACGTCCTGACTTTC
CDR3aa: CAISVSAGIGSGANVLTF

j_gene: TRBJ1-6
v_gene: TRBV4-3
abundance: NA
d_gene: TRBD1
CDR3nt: TGCGCCAGCAGCCTTACAGGGGGCTTTTCACCCCTCCACTTT
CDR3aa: CASSLTGGFSPLHF

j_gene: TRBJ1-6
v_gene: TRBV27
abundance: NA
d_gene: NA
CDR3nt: TGTGCCAGCAGGCCCCCGGGACTTTGGGTACGGTCACCCCTCCACTTT
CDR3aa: CASRPPGLWVRSPLHF

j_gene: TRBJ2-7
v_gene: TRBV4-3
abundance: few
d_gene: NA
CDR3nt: TGCGCCAGCAGCCCTAACAGGCCAGGCTACGAGCAGTACTTC
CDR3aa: CASSPNRPGYEQYF

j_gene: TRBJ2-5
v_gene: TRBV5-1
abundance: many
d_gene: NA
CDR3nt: TGCGCCAGCAGCTTAGAGGATCAAGAGACCCAGTACTTC
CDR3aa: CASSLEDQETQYF

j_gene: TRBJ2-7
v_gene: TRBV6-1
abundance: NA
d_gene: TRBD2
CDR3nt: TGTGCCAGCAAGCCCGGGACTAGTGGGATCTACGAGCAGTACTTC
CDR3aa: CASKPGTSGIYEQYF

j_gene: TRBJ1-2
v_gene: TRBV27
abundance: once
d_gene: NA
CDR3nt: TGTGCCAGTCAAGCCAGGGGCGGTTTCTATGGCTACACCTTC
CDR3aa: CASQARGGFYGYTF

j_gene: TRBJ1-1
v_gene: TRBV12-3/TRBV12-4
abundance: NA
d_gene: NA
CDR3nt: TGTGCCAGCAGTACGGACAGTAGAAACACTGAAGCTTTCTTT
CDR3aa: CASSTDSRNTEAFF

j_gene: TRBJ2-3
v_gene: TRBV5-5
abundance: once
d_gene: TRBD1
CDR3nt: TGTGCCAGCAGCTTCCGACAGGGAAGCACAGATACGCAGTATTTT
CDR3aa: CASSFRQGSTDTQYF

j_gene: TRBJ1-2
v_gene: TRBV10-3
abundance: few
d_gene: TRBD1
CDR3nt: TGTGCCATCAGTGTCGGGACAGCCTATGGCTACACCTTC
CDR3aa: CAISVGTAYGYTF

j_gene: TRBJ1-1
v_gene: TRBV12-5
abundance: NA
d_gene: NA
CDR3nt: TGTGCTAGTGGTTTGAATTCGATACAACGTTTTCGGGCTTTCTTT
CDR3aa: CASGLNSIQRFRAFF

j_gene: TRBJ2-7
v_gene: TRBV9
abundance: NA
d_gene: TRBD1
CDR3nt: TGTGCCAGCAGCGCGGGACAGGGCAGGTACGAGCAGTACTTC
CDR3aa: CASSAGQGRYEQYF

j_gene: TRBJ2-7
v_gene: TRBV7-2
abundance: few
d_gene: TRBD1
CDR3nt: TGTGCCAGCAGCTTAGCGGGACAGGGGGCCTACGAGCAGTACTTC
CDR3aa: CASSLAGQGAYEQYF

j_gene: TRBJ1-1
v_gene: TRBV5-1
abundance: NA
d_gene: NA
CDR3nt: TGCGCCAGCAGCTTTACCGACACGAACACTGAAGCTTTCTTT
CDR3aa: CASSFTDTNTEAFF

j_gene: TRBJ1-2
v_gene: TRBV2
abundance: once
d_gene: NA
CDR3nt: TGTGCCAGCAGTGAGGGCAGCCCCCTCTATGGCTACACCTTC
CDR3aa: CASSEGSPLYGYTF

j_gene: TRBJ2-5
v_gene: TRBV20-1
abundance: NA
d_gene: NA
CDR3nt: TGCAGTGCGCAAACTAGGGCCAGTGAGACCCAGTACTTC
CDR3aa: CSAQTRASETQYF

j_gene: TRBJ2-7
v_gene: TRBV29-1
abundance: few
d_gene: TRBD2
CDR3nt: TGCAGCGTTGTTGGACTAGACAGCTACGAGCAGTACTTC
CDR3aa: CSVVGLDSYEQYF

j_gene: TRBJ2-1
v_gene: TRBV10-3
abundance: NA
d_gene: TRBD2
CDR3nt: TGTGCCATCAGTGGCGTAGCGGGAGTGAGTAATGAGCAGTTCTTC
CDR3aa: CAISGVAGVSNEQFF

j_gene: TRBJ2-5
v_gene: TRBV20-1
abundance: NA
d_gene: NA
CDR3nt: TGCAGTGCTTCTCTTCCCGCAGGGGTGGTAGAGACCCAGTACTTC
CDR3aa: CSASLPAGVVETQYF

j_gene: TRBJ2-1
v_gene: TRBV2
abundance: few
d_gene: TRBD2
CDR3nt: TGTGCCAGCACCCCGACTAGCCAACAACACAATGAGCAGTTCTTC
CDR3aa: CASTPTSQQHNEQFF

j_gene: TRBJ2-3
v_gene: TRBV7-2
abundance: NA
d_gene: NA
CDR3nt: TGTGCCAGCAAGATAAGCACAGATACGCAGTATTTT
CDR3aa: CASKISTDTQYF

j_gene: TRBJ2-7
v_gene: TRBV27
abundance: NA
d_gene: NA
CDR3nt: TGTGCCAGCAGCCCAATCGGGGGACCCTACGAGCAGTACTTC
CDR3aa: CASSPIGGPYEQYF

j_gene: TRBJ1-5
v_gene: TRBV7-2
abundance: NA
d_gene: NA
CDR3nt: TGTGCCAGCAGCCCCCGAGGGTCCAATCAGCCCCAGCATTTT
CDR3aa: CASSPRGSNQPQHF

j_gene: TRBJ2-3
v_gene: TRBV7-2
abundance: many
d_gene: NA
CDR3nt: TGTGCCAGCAGCTTAGGAGCAGATACGCAGTATTTT
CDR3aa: CASSLGADTQYF

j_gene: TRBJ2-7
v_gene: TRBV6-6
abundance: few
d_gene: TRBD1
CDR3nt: TGTGCCAGCAGCTCGCAGGGGGACTCCTACGAGCAGTACTTC
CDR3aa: CASSSQGDSYEQYF

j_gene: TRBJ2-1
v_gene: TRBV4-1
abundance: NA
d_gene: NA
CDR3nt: TGCGCCAGCAGCCAAGAACGGCAGGGCCTCTACGAGCAGTTCTTC
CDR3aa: CASSQERQGLYEQFF

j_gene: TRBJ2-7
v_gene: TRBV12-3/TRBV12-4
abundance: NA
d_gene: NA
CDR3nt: TGTGCCAGCAGTTTAGTTTCGTGGGATAGCTACAATGAGCAGTACTTC
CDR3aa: CASSLVSWDSYNEQYF

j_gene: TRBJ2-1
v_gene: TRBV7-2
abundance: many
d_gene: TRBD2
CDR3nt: TGTGCCAGCAGTCCCCCTAGCGGGAGAAACTACAATGAGCAGTTCTTC
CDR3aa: CASSPPSGRNYNEQFF

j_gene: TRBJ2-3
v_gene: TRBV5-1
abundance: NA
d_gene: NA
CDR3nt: TGCGCCAGCAGCCCACTCCCCACAGATACGCAGTATTTT
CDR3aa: CASSPLPTDTQYF

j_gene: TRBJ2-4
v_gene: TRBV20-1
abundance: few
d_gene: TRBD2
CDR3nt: TGCAGTGCCTCTGGACTAGCACTCGCCAAAAACATTCAGTACTTC
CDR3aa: CSASGLALAKNIQYF

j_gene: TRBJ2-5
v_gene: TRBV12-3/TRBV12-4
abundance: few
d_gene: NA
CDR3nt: TGTGCCAGCAGGCCCGGCGGCCAAGAGACCCAGTACTTC
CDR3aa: CASRPGGQETQYF

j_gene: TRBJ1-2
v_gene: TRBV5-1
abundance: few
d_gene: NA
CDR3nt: TGCGCCAGCAGCTCTCAGGGAGACTATGGCTACACCTTC
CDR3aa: CASSSQGDYGYTF

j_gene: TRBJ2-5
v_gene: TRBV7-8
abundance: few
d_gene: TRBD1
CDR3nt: TGTGCCAGCAGCTTACCCCGGACAGGGCGGGAGACCCAGTACTTC
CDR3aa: CASSLPRTGRETQYF

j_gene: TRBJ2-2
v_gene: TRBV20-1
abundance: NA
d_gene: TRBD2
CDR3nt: TGCAGTGCTAGGCCCCGTGGGGCGGGAGGTACCGGGGAGCTGTTTTTT
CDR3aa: CSARPRGAGGTGELFF

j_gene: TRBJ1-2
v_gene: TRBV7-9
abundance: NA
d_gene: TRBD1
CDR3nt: TGTGCCAGCAGCTTCCGGGACAGATTCTATGGCTACACCTTC
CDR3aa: CASSFRDRFYGYTF

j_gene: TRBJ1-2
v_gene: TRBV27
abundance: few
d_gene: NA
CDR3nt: TGTGCCAGCAGTTTAAGGGGACTTGGGGGCTACACCTTC
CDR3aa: CASSLRGLGGYTF

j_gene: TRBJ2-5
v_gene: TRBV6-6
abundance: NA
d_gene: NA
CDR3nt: TGTGCCAGCAGTTACGGGACCTCGGCGGGGGAGACCCAGTACTTC
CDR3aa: CASSYGTSAGETQYF

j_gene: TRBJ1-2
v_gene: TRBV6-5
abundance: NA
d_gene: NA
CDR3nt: TGTGCCAGCAGTTACCAAACAGGGAACTATGGCTACACCTTC
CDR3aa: CASSYQTGNYGYTF

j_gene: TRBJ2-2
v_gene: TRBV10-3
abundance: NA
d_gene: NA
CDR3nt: TGTGCCATCTCCTCGAGCCTCACCGGGGAGCTGTTTTTT
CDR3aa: CAISSSLTGELFF

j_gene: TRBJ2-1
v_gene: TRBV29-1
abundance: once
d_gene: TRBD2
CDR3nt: TGCGGCGTTGAAGATCGTGGAGCGGGAGGGGGCAACAATGAGCAGTTCTTC
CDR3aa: CGVEDRGAGGGNNEQFF

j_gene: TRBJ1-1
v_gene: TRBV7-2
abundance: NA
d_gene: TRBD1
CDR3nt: TGTGCCAGCAGCAAAGACAGGGGGTGGGCTTTCTTT
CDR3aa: CASSKDRGWAFF

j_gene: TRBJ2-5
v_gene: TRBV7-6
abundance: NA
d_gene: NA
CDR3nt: TGTGCCAGCAGCTTAGACCCGCTGGTTGGGACCCAGTACTTC
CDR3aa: CASSLDPLVGTQYF

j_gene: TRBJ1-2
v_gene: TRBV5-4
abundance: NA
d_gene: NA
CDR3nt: TGTGCCAGCAGCTTGAGTACAGCCAACTATGGCTACACCTTC
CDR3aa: CASSLSTANYGYTF

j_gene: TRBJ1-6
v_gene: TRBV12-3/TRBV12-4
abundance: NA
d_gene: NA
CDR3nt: TGTGCCAGCAGGACAGGAGGACATTCACCCCTCCACTTT
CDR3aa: CASRTGGHSPLHF

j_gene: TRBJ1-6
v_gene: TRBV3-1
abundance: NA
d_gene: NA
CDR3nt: TGTGCCAGCAGCCAAAGGGACGCCAGACCCCACTTT
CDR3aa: CASSQRDARPHF